This T cell receptor (beta chain) is from a study of cytomegalovirus exposure and HLA in healthy donors. Study in general: A previous analysis identified 117 million unique TCR beta sequences derived from approximately 190 million T cells. Findings and caveats of the study: Investigators reported 150 to 200 TCR beta chains as tied to cytomegalovirus. V- and J-gene trimming in TCR beta was tied to a missense DCLRE1C variant by an analysis performed later. A previous analysis found most TCR beta V segments productive roughly 87% or roughly 30% of the time.

In the case of this clone: Its target is unknown.

Both 60 Vbeta primers and 13 Jbeta primers went into the PCR. Using immunoSEQ multiplex PCR, the repertoire was profiled, and TCRdb retains in-frame clones only, with some absent. The data show 65,000 to 90,000 clones, with 78% seen just once and over 7% held by the top ten. The J segment lost 4 bases and the V segment lost 8 bases, leaving 9 bases of the junction unmatched. The CDR3 runs 14 residues. CDR1 LNHNV and CDR2 YYDKDF come from the germline V gene (reference sequence). V and J are TRBV15 and TRBJ2-3; 7 bases map to TRBD2. Sequenced material: PBMCs. The source is a woman between 35 and 50 years old in good health and CMV-seropositive. The CDR3 region is CATSTGGIPDTQYF. CDR3 bases: TGTGCCACCTCTACCGGGGGGATCCCAGATACGCAGTATTTT.